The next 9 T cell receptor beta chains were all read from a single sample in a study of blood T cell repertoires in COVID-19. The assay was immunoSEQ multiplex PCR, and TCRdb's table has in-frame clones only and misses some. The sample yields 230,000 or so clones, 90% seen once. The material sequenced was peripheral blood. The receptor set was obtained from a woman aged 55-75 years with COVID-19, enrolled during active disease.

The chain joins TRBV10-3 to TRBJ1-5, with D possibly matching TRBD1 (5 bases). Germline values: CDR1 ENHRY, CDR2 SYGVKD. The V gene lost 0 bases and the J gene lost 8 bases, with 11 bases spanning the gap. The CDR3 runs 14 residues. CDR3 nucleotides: TGTGCCATCAGTGAGTCAACAGGCAGTGAGCCCCAGCATTTT. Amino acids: CAISESTGSEPQHF.

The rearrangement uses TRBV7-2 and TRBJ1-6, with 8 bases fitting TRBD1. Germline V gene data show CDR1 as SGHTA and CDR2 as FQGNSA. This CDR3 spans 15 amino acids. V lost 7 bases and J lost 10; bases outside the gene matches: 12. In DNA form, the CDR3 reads TGTGCCAGCACCCTTAACGGACAGGGCAGCTCACCCCTCCACTTT. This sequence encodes CASTLNGQGSSPLHF.

The CDR3 sequence is CSAGQNQPQHF. The CDR3 DNA follows: TGCAGTGCTGGACAGAATCAGCCCCAGCATTTT. The rearrangement uses TRBV20-1 and TRBJ1-5; tentatively, D is TRBD1 (6 bases). V lost 5 bases and J 4 bases, leaving 6 bases between the germline ends. Germline V lookup: CDR1 DFQATT, CDR2 SNEGSKA (reference sequence). The CDR3 has 11 amino acids.

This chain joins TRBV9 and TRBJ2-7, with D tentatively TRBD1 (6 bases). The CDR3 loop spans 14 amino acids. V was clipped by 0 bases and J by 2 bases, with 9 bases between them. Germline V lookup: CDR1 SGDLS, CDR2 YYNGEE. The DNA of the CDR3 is TGTGCCAGCAGCGTAGGACAGGCCCCCTACGAGCAGTACTTC. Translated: CASSVGQAPYEQYF.

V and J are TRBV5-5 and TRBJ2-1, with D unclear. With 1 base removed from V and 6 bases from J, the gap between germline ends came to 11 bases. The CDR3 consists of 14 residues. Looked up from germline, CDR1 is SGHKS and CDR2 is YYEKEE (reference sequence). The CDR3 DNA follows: TGTGCCAGCAGCTTGTCCCACGCCAGCAATGAGCAGTTCTTC. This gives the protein CASSLSHASNEQFF.

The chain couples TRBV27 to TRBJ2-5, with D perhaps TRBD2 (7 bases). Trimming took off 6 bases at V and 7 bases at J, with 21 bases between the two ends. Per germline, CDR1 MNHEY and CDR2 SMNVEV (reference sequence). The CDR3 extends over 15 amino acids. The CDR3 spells CASSHGLEGVRTQYF. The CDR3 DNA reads TGTGCCAGCAGCCACGGACTAGAGGGGGTGCGGACCCAGTACTTC.

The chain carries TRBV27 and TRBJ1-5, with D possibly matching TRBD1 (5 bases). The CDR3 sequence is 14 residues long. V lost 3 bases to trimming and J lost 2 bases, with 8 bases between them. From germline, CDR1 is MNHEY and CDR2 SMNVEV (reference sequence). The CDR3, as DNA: TGTGCCAGCAGTTTCGTAGGGGGCAATCAGCCCCAGCATTTT. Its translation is CASSFVGGNQPQHF.

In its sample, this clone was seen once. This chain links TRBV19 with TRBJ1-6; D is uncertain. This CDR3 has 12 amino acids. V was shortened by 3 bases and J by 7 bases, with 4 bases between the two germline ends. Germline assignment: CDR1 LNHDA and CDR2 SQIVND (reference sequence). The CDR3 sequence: CASSILNSPLHF. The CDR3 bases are TGTGCCAGTAGTATCCTCAATTCACCCCTCCACTTT.

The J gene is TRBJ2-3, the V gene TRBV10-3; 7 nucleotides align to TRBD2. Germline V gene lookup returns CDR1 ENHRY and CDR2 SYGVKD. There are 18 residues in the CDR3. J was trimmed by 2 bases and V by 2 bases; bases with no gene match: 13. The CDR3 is CAISESGLGGGNTDTQYF. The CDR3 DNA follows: TGTGCCATCAGTGAGAGTGGACTTGGGGGGGGGAACACAGATACGCAGTATTTT.